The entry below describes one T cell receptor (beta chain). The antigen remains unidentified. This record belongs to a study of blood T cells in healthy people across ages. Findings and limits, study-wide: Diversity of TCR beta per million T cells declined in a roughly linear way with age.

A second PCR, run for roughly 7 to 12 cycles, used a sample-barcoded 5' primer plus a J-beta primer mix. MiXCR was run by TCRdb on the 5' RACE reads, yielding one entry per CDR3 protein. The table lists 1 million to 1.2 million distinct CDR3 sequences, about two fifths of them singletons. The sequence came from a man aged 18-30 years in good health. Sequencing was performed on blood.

Written as DNA, the CDR3 is TGTGCCAGCAGTTACGATACGCAGTATTTT. Translating gives CASSYDTQYF. V and J are TRBV6-2 or TRBV6-3 and TRBJ2-3; D is undetermined. Trimming cost V 2 bases and J 6 bases, with 0 bases left between them. Germline CDR1 and CDR2: MNHEY and SVGEGT. The CDR3 is 10 amino acids.